These 13 T cell receptor beta chains were all obtained from the same sample, sequenced in a study of radiation and T cells in renal cell carcinoma. Time point specified: blood 2 weeks post-SBRT. Treatment here: 15 Gy SBRT to primary tumor, nephrectomy 4 weeks later. Profiling relied on immunoSEQ multiplex PCR, and the TCRdb table lists in-frame clones only, not all of them. The sample lists about 130,000 clones; more than 75% were seen once. Sequences were derived from blood, sampled from a patient whose treatment included radiotherapy and nephrectomy. Receptors originate from a woman in her seventies with renal cell carcinoma.

J is TRBJ2-3 and V is TRBV4-2; D is unclear. Trimming removed 4 bases from V and 1 base from J, with 9 bases in between. Germline V lookup: CDR1 LGHNA, CDR2 YNFKEQ. CDR3 size: 14 residues. The chain's CDR3 is CASSPRQGTDTQYF. The CDR3 DNA is TGTGCCAGCAGCCCGAGACAAGGCACAGATACGCAGTATTTT.

This clone was picked up a small number of times. The gene calls are TRBV25-1 and TRBJ1-5; 11 nucleotides line up with TRBD1. This CDR3 spans 16 amino acids. Germline V gives CDR1 MGHDK, CDR2 SYGVNS. V trimming: 4 bases; J trimming: 2 bases; junction bases outside the gene matches: 4. The CDR3 nucleotides are TGTGCCAGCAGTGGAGGGACAGGGGGACGCAATCAGCCCCAGCATTTT. Translated, it gives CASSGGTGGRNQPQHF.

This chain joins TRBV2 and TRBJ1-5; D not certain. The CDR3 runs to 15 residues. CDR1 is SNHLY and CDR2 is FYNNEI in the germline V gene. V lost 0 bases and J 3 bases, leaving 9 bases between the germline ends. In nucleotides, the CDR3 is TGTGCCAGCAGTGAAGCGCTTGAGGTCAATCAGCCCCAGCATTTT. This sequence encodes CASSEALEVNQPQHF.

The chain links TRBV9 to TRBJ2-1; TRBD2 matches 8 bases. With V trimmed by 0 bases and J by 8 bases, 4 bases remained unmatched. This CDR3 is 14 amino acids long. Germline CDR1 and CDR2: SGDLS and YYNGEE. CDR3 in amino acids: CASSVGSGDHEQFF. The CDR3 DNA sequence: TGTGCCAGCAGCGTAGGTAGCGGGGACCATGAGCAGTTCTTC. Looking up the rest from reference TRBV9 and TRBJ2-1 gives the full variable domain: DSGVTQTPKHLITATGQRVTLRCSPRSGDLSVYWYQQSLDQGLQFLIQYYNGEERAKGNILERFSAQQFPDLHSELNLSSLELGDSALYFCASSVGSGDHEQFFGPGTRLTVL.

CDR3: CASSTWGKETQYF. The CDR3 nucleotides read TGTGCCAGCAGCACATGGGGCAAAGAGACCCAGTACTTC. V and J are TRBV21-1 and TRBJ2-5; the table assigns TRBD1, which was not confirmed against the DNA. TRBV21-1 is a pseudogene. The CDR3 is 13 amino acids.

The chain uses TRBV6-1 and TRBJ1-1; weak D call: TRBD1 (5 bases). The CDR3 spans 13 residues. CDR1 is MNHNS, CDR2 SASEGT, per germline. The V end was cut by 7 bases, the J end by 4 bases, with 13 bases between. CDR3 coding DNA: TGTGCCAGCAATGTCTGGGGGAGCACTGAAGCTTTCTTT. This sequence encodes CASNVWGSTEAFF.

The chain employs TRBV9 and TRBJ2-1; 7 bases align to TRBD2. The CDR3 length is 14 residues. Germline loops: CDR1 SGDLS, CDR2 YYNGEE. V lost 3 bases to trimming and J lost 6 bases; unmatched junction nucleotides: 6. CDR3 protein: CASSAGLEGNEQFF. The CDR3 DNA reads TGTGCCAGCAGCGCCGGACTAGAAGGCAATGAGCAGTTCTTC.

The chain links TRBV7-2 to TRBJ1-1, with D maybe TRBD1 (6 bases). This CDR3 has 14 amino acids. Germline-derived CDR1 and CDR2 are SGHTA and FQGNSA. Trimming stripped 1 base from V and 4 bases from J, with 10 bases between. CDR3 loop: CASSLVGGGTEAFF. Written as DNA, the CDR3 is TGTGCCAGCAGCTTAGTTGGGGGCGGCACTGAAGCTTTCTTT.

This rearrangement joins TRBV27 to TRBJ1-6; D possibly corresponds to TRBD1 (6 bases). The CDR3 loop spans 14 amino acids. The germline gives CDR1 MNHEY, CDR2 SMNVEV (reference sequence). V lost 5 bases, J lost 4 bases, and 9 bases lay in between. The CDR3 DNA reads as TGTGCCAGCAGTCCGACAGGTTATAATTCACCCCTCCACTTT. The encoded protein is CASSPTGYNSPLHF.

Points on this clone: Other DNA sequences in this specimen translate into the identical CDR3. The chain uses TRBV19 and TRBJ2-7; 10 bases fit TRBD1. This CDR3 has 15 amino acids. V shed 1 base, J shed 5 bases, and the junction held 5 bases outside the gene matches. Germline CDR1 reads LNHDA; CDR2 reads SQIVND (reference sequence). The CDR3 loop is CASSIGRDRGHEQYF. The CDR3 bases are TGTGCCAGTAGTATAGGCCGGGACAGGGGCCACGAGCAGTACTTC.

The chain recombines TRBV29-1 with TRBJ2-3; 9 nucleotides agree with TRBD1. The CDR3 consists of 14 residues. From germline, CDR1 is SQVTM and CDR2 ANQGSEA. J lost 5 bases, V lost 2 bases, and 5 bases had no gene match. The CDR3: CSVEFGTGLDTQYF. CDR3 sequence (DNA): TGCAGCGTTGAATTCGGGACAGGGTTAGATACGCAGTATTTT.

The V and J genes are TRBV11-3 and TRBJ1-1; D gene ambiguous. The CDR3 has 13 amino acids. Trimming pared 5 bases from V and 0 bases from J, leaving 7 bases between. Looked up from germline, CDR1 is SGHNT and CDR2 is YENEEA. CDR3 DNA sequence: TGTGCCAGCAGCCAACACATGAACACTGAAGCTTTCTTT. Its protein product is CASSQHMNTEAFF.

The chain uses TRBV11-2 and TRBJ1-1; maybe TRBD1 (6 bases). Germline V gene sequence: CDR1 SGHAT, CDR2 FQNNGV. The CDR3 is made up of 12 amino acids. The ends were cut back, 5 bases at V and 11 bases at J, with 15 bases in the middle. CDR3 DNA: TGTGCCAGCAGCATGAACAGGGTGGGGGCTTTCTTT. It is translated as CASSMNRVGAFF.